This T cell receptor beta chain was retrieved from a study of beta chain features in type 1 diabetes. Study observations and caveats: Type 1 diabetes patients had moderately but significantly shorter TCRB CDR3s in all four CD4+ subsets.

Purity (above 95%) was reached by all sorted populations. Reverse transcription of all isolated RNA meant that expressed TCRB transcripts were sequenced. Reads from naive, central memory and regulatory T cell samples averaged roughly 3.6 million. The repertoire was sequenced with immunoSEQ multiplex PCR; TCRdb's copy has only in-frame clones and lacks some. The sample records some 290,000 clones, roughly an eighth being singletons. This CDR3 comprises 15 residues. The V and J ends lost 2 bases and 5 bases, in that order; junction bases with no gene match: 4. The V gene's germline CDR1 is MNHEY and CDR2 SVGAGI. Of note for this clone: The antigen remains undetermined.

V and J are TRBV6-5 and TRBJ2-5; 11 nucleotides match TRBD1. This TCR was recovered from a man aged 30 to 39 with type 1 diabetes. Sequencing was carried out using naive CD4+ T cells from blood. The CDR3 loop is CASSYGTGGKETQYF. The CDR3 bases are TGTGCCAGCAGTTACGGGACAGGGGGAAAGGAGACCCAGTACTTC.